Given below is one T cell receptor beta chain in context. The target antigen is unknown. The data belong to a study of OX40 agonist ivuxolimab in advanced cancers. Study summary: At doses from 0.01 to 10 mg/kg, patients were given intravenous ivuxolimab every 2 weeks.

Per the germline V gene, CDR1 is SEHNR and CDR2 is FQNEAQ (reference sequence). The CDR3 totals 15 residues. Losses at the gene ends were 6 bases for V and 1 base for J; bases not matched to a gene: 6. The data were produced by immunoSEQ multiplex PCR, yet TCRdb's version contains in-frame clones alone and is incomplete. The data show 50,000 or so clones, 70% to 90% seen once. Study-wide points: Expanded clones were, on average, more numerous in CD8+ T cells than in CD4+. Researchers did not determine the expanded peripheral T cells' antigen specificity. Both CD4+ and CD8+ T cell populations in blood had undergone clonal expansion by week 6 at 0.1 to 3.0 mg/kg.

This clonotype was obtained from an adult with an advanced solid tumor such as melanoma, head and neck, liver or kidney cancer. The chain links TRBV7-9 to TRBJ2-3; 8 nucleotides agree with TRBD2. This sample comprised CD4+ or CD8+ T cells sorted from blood, obtained in a trial of the OX40 agonist ivuxolimab. The CDR3 loop reads CASSPRGGGTDTQYF. The DNA of the CDR3 is TGTGCCAGCAGTCCCCGGGGGGGTGGCACAGATACGCAGTATTTT.